A selection of T cell receptor beta chains follows, all from one sample in a study of cytomegalovirus exposure and HLA in healthy donors. Assay: immunoSEQ multiplex PCR; the TCRdb copy retains only in-frame clones and omits some. Among 100,000 to 150,000 clones, 75% to 85% were seen once, and the ten largest hold approximately 10%. The sample was PBMCs. The receptor source for this set is a man aged 25-45 years in good health and CMV-seropositive. The CDR3 runs from the conserved cysteine through the conserved F or W. Fields, in order: J gene, clone size, V gene, D gene, CDR3 DNA, CDR3 protein. A D gene is named only where the DNA matches it firmly. Clone size appears in some rows only: once, few, many, or a class for an expanded clone.

>TRBJ2-5|NA|TRBV5-4|TRBD2
TGTGCCAGCAGCTTGGCGCGGGGGGGGGAGACCCAGTACTTC
CASSLARGGETQYF
>TRBJ1-1|NA|TRBV10-3|NA
TGTGCCATCAGTGGGGGCCCTGAAGCTTTCTTT
CAISGGPEAFF
>TRBJ1-1|few|TRBV4-2|NA
TGTGCCAGCAGCCCGGACAGAGTGAACACTGAAGCTTTCTTT
CASSPDRVNTEAFF
>TRBJ1-1|NA|TRBV6-6|NA
TGTGCCAGCAGACCAACAGATTTGAACACTGAAGCTTTCTTT
CASRPTDLNTEAFF
>TRBJ1-2|NA|TRBV18|TRBD1
TGTGCCAGCTCACCGCCGACAGGGCTCGCAAATGGCTACACCTTC
CASSPPTGLANGYTF
>TRBJ2-7|NA|TRBV19|TRBD2
TGTGCCACCGGGACTAGCGGGGGTATCGAGCAGTACTTC
CATGTSGGIEQYF
>TRBJ2-3|NA|TRBV10-2|NA
TGCGCCAGCTTACCCTTAGGGGGGGAAGGGACAGATACGCAGTATTTT
CASLPLGGEGTDTQYF
>TRBJ2-5|NA|TRBV19|NA
TGTGCCAGTAGTGAAGAGGAGACCCAGTACTTC
CASSEEETQYF
>TRBJ1-5|NA|TRBV6-7|NA
TGTGCCAGCAGCCGGGAGCCTTTTCCTAGCAATCAGCCCCAGCATTTT
CASSREPFPSNQPQHF
>TRBJ1-6|NA|TRBV12-5|TRBD1
TGTGCTAGTGGCCAAACTGACAGGGGATTTTCACCCCTCCACTTT
CASGQTDRGFSPLHF
>TRBJ1-4|NA|TRBV14|NA
TGTGCCAGCAGCCAAGAGAGCACAGCCTGGGGCGAAAAACTGTTTTTT
CASSQESTAWGEKLFF
>TRBJ2-2|once|TRBV10-3|NA
TGTGCCATCAGCGCTAATCGGGGAAAGAACACCGGGGAGCTGTTTTTT
CAISANRGKNTGELFF
>TRBJ1-3|NA|TRBV7-3|NA
TGTGCCAGCAGCTTAATGGGTCCACAGGTAGTATCAACCGGAAACACCATATATTTT
CASSLMGPQVVSTGNTIYF
>TRBJ1-5|NA|TRBV6-5|NA
TGTGCCAGCAGTTCCGACTCACGTAGCAATCAGCCCCAGCATTTT
CASSSDSRSNQPQHF
>TRBJ1-6|NA|TRBV6-1|NA
TGTGCCACCCGGGGGGGGGCAAATAATAATTCACCCCTCCACTTT
CATRGGANNNSPLHF
>TRBJ2-7|NA|TRBV5-1|TRBD2
TGCGCCAGCAGCTTTGGGACTAGCGGGGAATGGTACGAGCAGTACTTC
CASSFGTSGEWYEQYF
>TRBJ2-5|NA|TRBV6-1|TRBD1
TGTGCCAGCAGTGAGACAGGGGTAATAGGGGAGACCCAGTACTTC
CASSETGVIGETQYF